These 16 T cell receptor beta chains were sequenced from one sample in a study of T cell responses to AZD1222 COVID-19 vaccine. The table came from immunoSEQ multiplex PCR; TCRdb's copy has only in-frame clones and leaves some out. The sample includes tens of thousands of clones, more than 90% of them seen just once. The material sequenced was peripheral blood, taken on day 0 of AZD1222 vaccination. All receptors come from an adult in good health.

This chain connects TRBV3-1 (or the pseudogene TRBV3-2) to TRBJ1-2; maybe TRBD1 (6 bases). The germline gives CDR1 LGHDT, CDR2 YNNKEL (reference sequence). V lost 3 bases and J 5 bases, leaving 13 bases between the germline ends. This CDR3 contains 14 residues. The CDR3 is CASSHLQGGYGYTF. The CDR3 nucleotides are TGTGCCAGCAGCCACTTACAGGGTGGGTATGGCTACACCTTC.

This sequence joins TRBV7-3 and TRBJ2-5; D could derive from TRBD1 or TRBD2 (7 bases each). Germline CDR1 is SGHTA and CDR2 is FQGTGA. This CDR3 has 14 amino acids. V was cut by 3 bases and J by 2 bases, with 10 bases left in between. The CDR3 DNA reads TGTGCCAGCAGCTTTCAGGGGGGGCAAGAGACCCAGTACTTC. Its translation is CASSFQGGQETQYF.

This chain uses TRBV11-1 with TRBJ1-5, with 7 bases fitting TRBD1. The V gene end was trimmed by 4 bases and the J gene end by 3 bases; junction bases not matched to a gene: 3. This CDR3 contains 14 residues. Germline loops: CDR1 SGHAT, CDR2 FQDESV (reference sequence). For the CDR3, the DNA is TGTGCCAGCAGCTCGGGACAGCTCAATCAGCCCCAGCATTTT. Translated: CASSSGQLNQPQHF.

This chain connects TRBV9 to TRBJ1-1; D ambiguous. With 0 bases removed from V and 1 base from J, the gap between germline ends came to 13 bases. The germline gives CDR1 SGDLS, CDR2 YYNGEE. The CDR3 is 16 amino acids. The CDR3 sequence is CASSVGGRSGNTEAFF. CDR3 nucleotides: TGTGCCAGCAGCGTAGGCGGCCGATCGGGGAACACTGAAGCTTTCTTT.

V is TRBV12-3 or TRBV12-4 and J is TRBJ2-5; unclear D gene. With 5 bases removed from V and 5 bases from J, the gap between germline ends came to 3 bases. The CDR3 sequence is 10 residues long. CDR3 region: CASSGETQYF. The CDR3 DNA reads TGTGCCAGCAGTGGTGAGACCCAGTACTTC.

V and J are TRBV7-3 and TRBJ1-1; D gene unclear. The ends were cut back, 5 bases at V and 3 bases at J, with 10 bases in the middle. The length of the CDR3 is 13 residues. Per germline, CDR1 SGHTA and CDR2 FQGTGA. The CDR3 DNA reads as TGTGCCAGCAGCCCGAGTCGGGACACTGAAGCTTTCTTT. It translates to CASSPSRDTEAFF.

The chain couples TRBV4-1 to TRBJ2-2; no clear D. Germline CDR1 reads MGHRA; CDR2 reads YSYEKL. V was shortened by 3 bases and J by 4 bases, with 18 bases between the two germline ends. This CDR3 spans 17 amino acids. The CDR3 sequence: CASSHSISGSGTGELFF. CDR3 in DNA: TGCGCCAGCAGCCACAGTATCTCCGGGTCGGGCACCGGGGAGCTGTTTTTT.

The CDR3 region is CASTGAISNQPQHF. The CDR3 bases are TGTGCCAGTACGGGGGCGATTAGCAATCAGCCCCAGCATTTT. The gene calls are TRBV19 and TRBJ1-5; possible D gene TRBD1, 6 bases. Germline V gene sequence: CDR1 LNHDA, CDR2 SQIVND (reference sequence). The CDR3 is made up of 14 amino acids. V shed 7 bases and J shed 0 bases, with 10 bases lying between them.

The J gene is TRBJ1-5, the V gene TRBV27; the D is unclear. Trimming took off 6 bases at V and 0 bases at J, with 6 bases between the two ends. Germline CDR1 is MNHEY and CDR2 is SMNVEV (reference sequence). The CDR3 is 13 residues long. In nucleotides, the CDR3 is TGTGCCAGCAGCGCAGGTAGCAATCAGCCCCAGCATTTT. It is translated as CASSAGSNQPQHF.

The chain has TRBV6-7 and TRBJ2-3; TRBD2 matches 8 bases. TRBV6-7 is designated an ORF whose function remains uncertain. The CDR3 has 19 residues. The trim removed 2 bases at V and 5 bases at J, leaving 18 bases unmatched. Here the CDR3 reads CASSYPRGFERGIRDTQYF. DNA for the CDR3: TGTGCCAGCAGTTACCCCCGAGGGTTCGAGCGGGGGATTCGAGATACGCAGTATTTT.

J is TRBJ2-3 and V is TRBV27; the match to TRBD2 covers 8 bases. Losses at the gene ends were 5 bases for V and 2 bases for J; bases not matched to a gene: 6. The CDR3 loop spans 15 amino acids. CDR1 is MNHEY and CDR2 is SMNVEV in the germline V gene (reference sequence). CDR3 bases: TGTGCCAGCAGTACTTTAGCGGGGATCACAGATACGCAGTATTTT. Its protein product is CASSTLAGITDTQYF.

The table lists this clone with a count of one. The chain has TRBV9 and TRBJ2-7; TRBD1 agrees at 9 bases. CDR1 SGDLS and CDR2 YYNGEE come from the germline V gene. After removal of 0 bases from V and 1 base from J, the junction contained 2 bases not matched to a gene. There are 15 residues in the CDR3. The CDR3 coding sequence is TGTGCCAGCAGCGTAGGCGGGACAGGGTCCTACGAGCAGTACTTC. This codes for CASSVGGTGSYEQYF.

The CDR3, as DNA: TGCAGCGTTCCAGGGGGAAGGGTCCGTGAAGCTTTCTTT. Its protein product is CSVPGGRVREAFF. This sequence joins TRBV29-1 and TRBJ1-1; 7 bases align to TRBD1. The CDR3 consists of 13 residues. Unmatched junction bases numbered 10, after V lost 5 bases and J lost 7 bases. Germline CDR1 and CDR2: SQVTM and ANQGSEA.

The chain is built from TRBV2 and TRBJ2-1, with 7 bases fitting TRBD2. V shed 1 base and J 4 bases; nucleotides not matched to a gene: 7. The CDR3 sequence is 16 residues long. Germline V gives CDR1 SNHLY, CDR2 FYNNEI. The CDR3 is CASSEGDYAPYNEQFF. The CDR3 DNA reads TGTGCCAGCAGTGAAGGGGACTACGCCCCGTACAATGAGCAGTTCTTC.

The chain has TRBV2 and TRBJ2-2, with D perhaps TRBD1 (7 bases). Between the trimmed V and J ends, which lost 8 bases and 3 bases, there was a span of 19 bases. Per the germline V gene, CDR1 is SNHLY and CDR2 is FYNNEI. CDR3 length equals 16 residues. The CDR3 DNA reads as TGTGCCAGCCAGGGGTCGCAGGGGGGCTACACCGGGGAGCTGTTTTTT. This encodes CASQGSQGGYTGELFF.

The chain uses TRBV2 and TRBJ1-1; TRBD1 is a possible D gene (5 bases). Germline CDR1 SNHLY, CDR2 FYNNEI. V was clipped by 9 bases and J by 10 bases, with 15 bases between them. This CDR3 is built from 11 residues. The DNA of the CDR3 is TGTGCCAGTACTGGGGGGGTTACAGCTTTCTTT. Translation: CASTGGVTAFF. The full variable domain, its missing parts supplied by reference TRBV2 and TRBJ1-1, is EPEVTQTPSHQVTQMGQEVILRCVPISNHLYFYWYRQILGQKVEFLVSFYNNEISEKSEIFDDQFSVERPDGSNFTLKIRSTKLEDSAMYFCASTGGVTAFFGQGTRLTVV.